The 8 T cell receptor beta chains listed next were all sequenced from one sample in a study of blood T cell repertoires in COVID-19. Profiling relied on immunoSEQ multiplex PCR, and the TCRdb table lists in-frame clones only, not all of them. The sample has roughly 330,000 clones; around 89% are singletons. Sequencing was carried out using peripheral blood. The receptors were gathered from a man between 18 and 29 years old who had recovered from COVID-19.

A single count supports this clone. V and J are TRBV5-4 and TRBJ2-2; D unresolved. This CDR3 is 16 amino acids long. Germline CDR1 and CDR2: SGHNT and YYREEE (reference sequence). The V and J ends lost 1 base and 1 base respectively, with 11 bases between them. The CDR3 DNA reads as TGTGCCAGCAGCTTGAGTCAGCGCCAGAACACCGGGGAGCTGTTTTTT. Amino acid sequence: CASSLSQRQNTGELFF.

The rearrangement links TRBV7-2 to TRBJ1-2; 9 bases match TRBD1. Germline V gene lookup returns CDR1 SGHTA and CDR2 FQGNSA. This CDR3 region has 15 residues. Losses at the gene ends were 1 base for V and 8 bases for J; bases not matched to a gene: 8. CDR3 residues: CASSLGGQGVVGYTF. The CDR3 DNA reads TGTGCCAGCAGCTTAGGGGGACAGGGTGTAGTAGGCTACACCTTC.

This chain connects TRBV7-2 to TRBJ1-2; maybe TRBD1 (5 bases). Germline V gene data show CDR1 as SGHTA and CDR2 as FQGNSA. The CDR3 consists of 14 residues. Trimming removed 5 bases from V and 5 bases from J, with 15 bases in between. The CDR3 loop is CASSPQGIGYGYTF. DNA of the CDR3: TGTGCCAGCAGCCCCCAGGGAATTGGGTATGGCTACACCTTC. The entire variable domain, with the rest obtained from reference TRBV7-2 and TRBJ1-2, is as follows: GAGVSQSPSNKVTEKGKDVELRCDPISGHTALYWYRQSLGQGLEFLIYFQGNSAPDKSGLPSDRFSAERTGGSVSTLTIQRTQQEDSAVYLCASSPQGIGYGYTFGSGTRLTVV.

This clone was recorded once. The chain is built from TRBV5-1 and TRBJ1-1; D uncertain. The CDR3 is made up of 14 amino acids. CDR1 and CDR2 from the germline V gene are SGHRS and YFSETQ. V lost 0 bases and J 1 base, leaving 7 bases between the germline ends. This chain's CDR3 is CASSLAGKNTEAFF. The CDR3 coding sequence is TGCGCCAGCAGCTTGGCGGGAAAGAACACTGAAGCTTTCTTT.

The chain carries TRBV4-1 and TRBJ1-2; D is perhaps TRBD1 (5 bases). In germline, CDR1 is MGHRA, CDR2 YSYEKL. CDR3 size: 16 residues. V lost 0 bases to trimming and J lost 0 bases, with 11 bases between them. Written as DNA, the CDR3 is TGCGCCAGCAGCCAAGATAACAGGCACCCTAACTATGGCTACACCTTC. Residues: CASSQDNRHPNYGYTF.

In this sample, this clone turned up once. V is TRBV7-2 and J is TRBJ2-3; D unresolved. The CDR3 has 15 residues. Germline V CDR1 and CDR2: SGHTA, FQGNSA. Trimming stripped 2 bases from V and 2 bases from J, with 11 bases between. The CDR3: CASSLLSSLTDTQYF. The CDR3 region has the DNA TGTGCCAGCAGCTTACTTTCTAGTCTCACAGATACGCAGTATTTT. Full variable domain (outside the CDR3, taken from reference TRBV7-2 and TRBJ2-3): GAGVSQSPSNKVTEKGKDVELRCDPISGHTALYWYRQSLGQGLEFLIYFQGNSAPDKSGLPSDRFSAERTGGSVSTLTIQRTQQEDSAVYLCASSLLSSLTDTQYFGPGTRLTVL.

This rearrangement joins TRBV6-6 to TRBJ2-3; D gene uncertain. Germline CDR1 and CDR2: MNHNY and SVGAGI (reference sequence). Between the trimmed V and J ends, which lost 0 bases and 4 bases, there was a span of 8 bases. The CDR3 runs 14 residues. The CDR3 coding sequence is TGTGCCAGCAGTTACTCGTCGTTTGCAGATACGCAGTATTTT. Translated, it gives CASSYSSFADTQYF.

The DNA for the CDR3 is TGCGCCAGCAGTGCTAGCGGGAGTGGCTACGAGCAGTACTTC. It yields the protein CASSASGSGYEQYF. The chain combines TRBV10-1 with TRBJ2-7; 10 nucleotides align to TRBD2. The V gene end was trimmed by 4 bases and the J gene end by 3 bases; junction bases not matched to a gene: 3. The V gene's germline CDR1 is WNHNN and CDR2 SYGVQD (reference sequence). The CDR3 runs to 14 residues.